A single sample gave rise to the 13 T cell receptor beta chains below, sequenced in a study of T cell repertoires in cytomegalovirus infection. TCRdb re-derived calls from the reads in MiXCR, one entry per CDR3 protein. The sample shows under 600,000 distinct CDR3 sequences, 16% of them seen only once. The sequenced material came from CD8+ T cells from PBMCs. The receptors shown here come from a human donor in good health (CMV status not recorded). Some clones in this sample may be carry-over from other donors' samples.

The chain uses TRBV11-2 and TRBJ2-7; D might be TRBD2 (5 bases). The CDR3 loop spans 15 amino acids. V lost 1 base and J 4 bases, leaving 14 bases between the germline ends. The germline CDR1 and CDR2 sequences are SGHAT and FQNNGV. The CDR3 loop reads CASSLGFGNGYEQYF. The CDR3 bases are TGTGCCAGCAGCTTAGGATTCGGGAATGGGTACGAGCAGTACTTC.

V usage is TRBV12-5 and J usage is TRBJ1-1, with D possibly matching TRBD1 (6 bases). CDR1 is LGHNT and CDR2 is FRNRAP in the germline V gene. Trimming left V 5 bases short and J 4 bases short, with 17 bases between. The CDR3 has 15 residues. The CDR3: CASGGEGGVGTEAFF. The CDR3 DNA sequence: TGTGCTAGTGGTGGTGAGGGGGGTGTTGGCACTGAAGCTTTCTTT.

This clonotype was counted between two and nine times. The V gene is TRBV7-3, the J gene TRBJ1-2; unclear D gene. The CDR3 loop spans 14 amino acids. V lost 5 bases and J lost 4, with 14 bases in between. Looked up from germline, CDR1 is SGHTA and CDR2 is FQGTGA. The CDR3 loop is CASSPSRSGYGYTF. Here the CDR3 DNA reads TGTGCCAGCAGCCCGTCTAGGTCAGGCTATGGCTACACCTTC. The whole variable domain, remainder taken from reference TRBV7-3 and TRBJ1-2, is GAGVSQTPSNKVTEKGKYVELRCDPISGHTALYWYRQSLGQGPEFLIYFQGTGAADDSGLPNDRFFAVRPEGSVSTLKIQRTERGDSAVYLCASSPSRSGYGYTFGSGTRLTVV.

This clonotype has a count of ten or more. The chain carries TRBV7-8 and TRBJ2-7, with TRBD1 as a possible D gene (6 bases). The germline CDR1 and CDR2 sequences are SGHVS and FQNEAQ. The CDR3 runs to 12 residues. V lost 8 bases and J 6 bases, leaving 14 bases between the germline ends. Here the CDR3 reads CASGQTVAEQYF. As DNA, the CDR3 is TGTGCCAGCGGACAGACAGTGGCCGAGCAGTACTTC. Based on the CDR3 plus reference TRBV7-8 and TRBJ2-7, the full variable domain is GAGVSQSPRYKVAKRGQDVALRCDPISGHVSLFWYQQALGQGPEFLTYFQNEAQLDKSGLPSDRFFAERPEGSVSTLKIQRTQQEDSAVYLCASGQTVAEQYFGPGTRLTVT.

This clonotype was counted a few times. The genes are TRBV9 and TRBJ1-4, with D maybe TRBD1 (5 bases). V lost 4 bases and J lost 8, with 15 bases in between. This CDR3 contains 14 residues. Germline V gives CDR1 SGDLS, CDR2 YYNGEE. The chain's CDR3 is CASSPWGGEEKLFF. DNA of the CDR3: TGTGCCAGCAGCCCCTGGGGGGGTGAGGAAAAACTGTTTTTT. Full variable domain (rest looked up from reference TRBV9 and TRBJ1-4): DSGVTQTPKHLITATGQRVTLRCSPRSGDLSVYWYQQSLDQGLQFLIQYYNGEERAKGNILERFSAQQFPDLHSELNLSSLELGDSALYFCASSPWGGEEKLFFGSGTQLSVL.

This clonotype was recorded at least ten times. This chain uses TRBV27 with TRBJ2-7; 10 nucleotides agree with TRBD1. Germline V gene lookup returns CDR1 MNHEY and CDR2 SMNVEV (reference sequence). The J segment lost 3 bases and the V segment lost 5 bases, leaving 4 bases of the junction unmatched. The CDR3 spans 14 residues. CDR3 sequence (DNA): TGTGCCAGCAGTCAAAGGGACAGGGGCTACGAGCAGTACTTC. The encoded protein is CASSQRDRGYEQYF.

This clonotype was detected many times. The gene calls are TRBV7-3 and TRBJ2-2; 11 nucleotides line up with TRBD2. Germline V gene data show CDR1 as SGHTA and CDR2 as FQGTGA. V trimming: 3 bases; J trimming: 1 base; junction bases outside the gene matches: 7. The CDR3 is made up of 18 amino acids. DNA of the CDR3: TGTGCCAGCAGCTTTGCCTATAGCGGGGGGGAGAACACCGGGGAGCTGTTTTTT. Translating gives CASSFAYSGGENTGELFF.

This clonotype appeared many times. The V gene is TRBV28, the J gene TRBJ1-3; no reliable D call. Trimming took 5 bases from V and 0 from J, leaving 8 bases between them. Germline lookup yields CDR1 MDHEN and CDR2 SYDVKM. The length of the CDR3 is 14 residues. The CDR3 loop reads CASSKESSGNTIYF. CDR3 DNA: TGTGCCAGCAGTAAAGAGAGCTCTGGAAACACCATATATTTT.

A few counts support this clonotype. The chain carries TRBV29-1 and TRBJ1-2, with TRBD1 matching over 9 bases. CDR1 and CDR2 from the germline V gene are SQVTM and ANQGSEA. The CDR3 extends over 13 amino acids. V trimming: 4 bases; J trimming: 4 bases; junction bases outside the gene matches: 4. CDR3 nucleotide sequence: TGCAGCGTTGGGACAGGGGACTCCTATGGCTACACCTTC. Translated, it gives CSVGTGDSYGYTF. The full variable domain, in which reference TRBV29-1 and TRBJ1-2 provide the parts outside the CDR3, is SAVISQKPSRDICQRGTSLTIQCQVDSQVTMMFWYRQQPGQSLTLIATANQGSEATYESGFVIDKFPISRPNLTFSTLTVSNMSPEDSSIYLCSVGTGDSYGYTFGSGTRLTVV.

This clonotype showed up just a few times. This sequence joins TRBV19 and TRBJ1-2, with D maybe TRBD1 (6 bases). Trimming took 3 bases from V and 8 from J, leaving 19 bases between them. The CDR3 covers 15 residues. Germline loops: CDR1 LNHDA, CDR2 SQIVND (reference sequence). CDR3 region: CASSIRFDRLFGYTF. In nucleotides, the CDR3 is TGTGCCAGTAGTATCCGCTTCGACAGGCTGTTCGGCTACACCTTC.

The rearrangement uses TRBV6-1 and TRBJ2-1, with D hard to call. The V gene's germline CDR1 is MNHNS and CDR2 SASEGT. Trimming left V 7 bases short and J 1 base short, with 14 bases between. The CDR3 has 15 residues. CDR3 DNA: TGTGCCAGCATATATTGGGCAGGATCCTACAATGAGCAGTTCTTC. This translates into CASIYWAGSYNEQFF.

The table lists this clonotype with many counts. The chain recombines TRBV10-3 with TRBJ2-7, with TRBD2 matching 10 bases. Germline V gene sequence: CDR1 ENHRY, CDR2 SYGVKD. The CDR3 covers 15 residues. V lost 5 bases to trimming and J lost 7 bases; unmatched junction nucleotides: 11. The CDR3 nucleotides are TGTGCCATCAGTCCGGGGGCCAGCGGGGGGGGTGAGCAGTACTTC. Residues: CAISPGASGGGEQYF.

This clonotype was recorded once. A much bigger clone sits one base away, suggesting this may be a read error. The CDR3 here is CASSLDPERELTDAQYF. The CDR3 coding sequence is TGTGCCAGCAGCTTAGACCCTGAGCGGGAACTCACAGATGCGCAGTATTTT. The rearrangement uses TRBV11-2 and TRBJ2-3; TRBD2 agrees at 7 bases. This CDR3 contains 17 residues. Germline CDR1 and CDR2: SGHAT and FQNNGV.